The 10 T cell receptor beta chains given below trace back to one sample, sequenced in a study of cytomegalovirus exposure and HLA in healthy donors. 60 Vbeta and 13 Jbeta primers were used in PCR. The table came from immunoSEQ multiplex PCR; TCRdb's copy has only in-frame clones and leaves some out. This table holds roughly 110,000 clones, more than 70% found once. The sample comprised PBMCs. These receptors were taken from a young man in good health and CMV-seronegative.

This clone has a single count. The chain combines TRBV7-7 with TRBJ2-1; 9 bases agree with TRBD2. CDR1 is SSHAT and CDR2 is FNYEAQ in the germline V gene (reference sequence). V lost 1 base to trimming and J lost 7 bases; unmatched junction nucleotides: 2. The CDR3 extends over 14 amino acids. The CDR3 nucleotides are TGTGCCAGCAGCTTAGGCGGGGGGGGAAATGAGCAGTTCTTC. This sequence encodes CASSLGGGGNEQFF.

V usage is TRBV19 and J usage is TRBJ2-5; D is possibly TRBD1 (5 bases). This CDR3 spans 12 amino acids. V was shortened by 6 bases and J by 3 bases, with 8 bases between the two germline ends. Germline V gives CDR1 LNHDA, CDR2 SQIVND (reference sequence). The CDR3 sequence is CASRRREETQYF. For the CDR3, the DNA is TGTGCCAGTAGGCGCAGGGAAGAGACCCAGTACTTC.

The CDR3 region has the DNA TGTGCCAGCAGCATCCCCGGGACAGGGGTTTCCTATGGCTACACCTTC. This gives the protein CASSIPGTGVSYGYTF. The chain carries TRBV5-4 and TRBJ1-2; TRBD1 matches at 10 bases. The CDR3 has 16 amino acids. Germline CDR1 reads SGHNT; CDR2 reads YYREEE (reference sequence). Germline trimming cut 4 bases from V and 4 bases from J; bases unmatched to any gene: 10.

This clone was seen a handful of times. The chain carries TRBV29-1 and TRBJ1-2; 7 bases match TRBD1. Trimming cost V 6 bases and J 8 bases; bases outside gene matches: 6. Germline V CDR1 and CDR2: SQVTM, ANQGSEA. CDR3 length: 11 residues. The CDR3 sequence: CSVVGQWGYTF. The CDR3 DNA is TGCAGCGTGGTGGGACAGTGGGGCTACACCTTC.

The CDR3 DNA sequence: TGTGCCAGCAAAGACACTAGCACAGATACGCAGTATTTT. This translates into CASKDTSTDTQYF. This chain connects TRBV6-6 to TRBJ2-3; D gene uncertain. The CDR3 sequence is 13 residues long. Trimming removed 7 bases from V and 0 bases from J, with 8 bases in between. Germline CDR1 and CDR2: MNHNY and SVGAGI (reference sequence).

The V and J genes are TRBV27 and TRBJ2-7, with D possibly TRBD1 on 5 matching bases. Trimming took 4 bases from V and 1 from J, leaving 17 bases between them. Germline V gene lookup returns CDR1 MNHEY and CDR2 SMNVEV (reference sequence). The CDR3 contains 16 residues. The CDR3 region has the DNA TGTGCCAGCAGTTCCCTAGTGGGGCGCAGATCCTACGAGCAGTACTTC. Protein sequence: CASSSLVGRRSYEQYF.

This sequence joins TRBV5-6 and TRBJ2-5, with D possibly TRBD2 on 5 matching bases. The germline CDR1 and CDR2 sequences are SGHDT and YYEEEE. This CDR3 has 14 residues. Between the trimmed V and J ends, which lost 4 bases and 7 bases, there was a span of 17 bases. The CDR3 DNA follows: TGTGCCAGCAGCACGGCGGGTCCCCCTAGGACCCAGTACTTC. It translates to CASSTAGPPRTQYF.

DNA of the CDR3: TGTGCCAGCAGTCCTACCCCGGGACAGGGGCAGCTGTTTTTT. Amino acids: CASSPTPGQGQLFF. The V gene is TRBV6-4, the J gene TRBJ1-4, with TRBD1 matching over 10 bases. V trimming: 5 bases; J trimming: 14 bases; junction bases outside the gene matches: 11. The CDR3 spans 14 residues. The germline gives CDR1 MRHNA, CDR2 SNTAGT.

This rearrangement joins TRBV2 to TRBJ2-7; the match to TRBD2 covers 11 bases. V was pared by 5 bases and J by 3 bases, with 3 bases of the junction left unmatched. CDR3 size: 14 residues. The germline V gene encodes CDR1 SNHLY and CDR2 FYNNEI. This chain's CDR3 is CASSPGTSGYEQYF. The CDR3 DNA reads TGTGCCAGCAGTCCCGGGACTAGCGGCTACGAGCAGTACTTC. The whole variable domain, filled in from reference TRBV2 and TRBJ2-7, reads EPEVTQTPSHQVTQMGQEVILRCVPISNHLYFYWYRQILGQKVEFLVSFYNNEISEKSEIFDDQFSVERPDGSNFTLKIRSTKLEDSAMYFCASSPGTSGYEQYFGPGTRLTVT.

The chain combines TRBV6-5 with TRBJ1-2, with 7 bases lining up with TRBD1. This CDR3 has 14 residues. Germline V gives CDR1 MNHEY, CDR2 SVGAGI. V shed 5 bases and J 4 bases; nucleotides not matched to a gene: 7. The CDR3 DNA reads TGTGCCAGCAGTCTGGACAGGAGGGCCTATGGCTACACCTTC. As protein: CASSLDRRAYGYTF.